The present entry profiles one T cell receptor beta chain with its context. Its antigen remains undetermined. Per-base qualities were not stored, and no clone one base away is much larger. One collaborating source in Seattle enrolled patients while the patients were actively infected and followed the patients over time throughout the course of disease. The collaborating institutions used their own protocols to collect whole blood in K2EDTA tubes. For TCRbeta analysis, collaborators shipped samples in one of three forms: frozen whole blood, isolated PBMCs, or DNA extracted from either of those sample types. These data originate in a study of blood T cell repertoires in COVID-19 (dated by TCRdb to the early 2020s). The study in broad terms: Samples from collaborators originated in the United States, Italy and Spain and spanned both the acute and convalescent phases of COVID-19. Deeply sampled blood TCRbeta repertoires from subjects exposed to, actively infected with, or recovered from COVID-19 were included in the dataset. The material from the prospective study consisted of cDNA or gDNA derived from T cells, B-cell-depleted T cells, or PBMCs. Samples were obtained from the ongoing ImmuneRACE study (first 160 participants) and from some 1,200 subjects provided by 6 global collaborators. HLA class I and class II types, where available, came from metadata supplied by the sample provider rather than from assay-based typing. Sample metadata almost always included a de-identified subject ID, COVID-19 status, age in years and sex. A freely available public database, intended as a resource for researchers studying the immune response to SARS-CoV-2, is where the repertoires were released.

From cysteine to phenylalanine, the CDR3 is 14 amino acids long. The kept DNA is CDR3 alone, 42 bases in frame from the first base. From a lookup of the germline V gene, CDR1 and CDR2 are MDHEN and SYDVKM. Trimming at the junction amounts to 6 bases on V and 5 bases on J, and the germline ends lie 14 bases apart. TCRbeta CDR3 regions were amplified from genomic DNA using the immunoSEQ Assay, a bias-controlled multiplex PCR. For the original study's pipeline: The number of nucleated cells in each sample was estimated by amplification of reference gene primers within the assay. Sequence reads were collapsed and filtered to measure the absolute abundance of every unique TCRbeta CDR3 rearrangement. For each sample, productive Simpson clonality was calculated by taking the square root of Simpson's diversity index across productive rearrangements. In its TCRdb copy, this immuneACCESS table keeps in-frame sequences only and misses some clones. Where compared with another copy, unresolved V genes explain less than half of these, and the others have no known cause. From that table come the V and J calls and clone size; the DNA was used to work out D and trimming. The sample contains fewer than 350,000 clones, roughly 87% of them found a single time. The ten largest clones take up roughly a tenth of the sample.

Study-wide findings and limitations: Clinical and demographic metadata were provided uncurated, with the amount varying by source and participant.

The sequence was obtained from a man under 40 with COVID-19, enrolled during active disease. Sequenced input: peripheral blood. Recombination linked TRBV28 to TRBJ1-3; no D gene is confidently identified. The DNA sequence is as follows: TGTGCCAGCAGCTCCGAGTACTTAAGAAACACCATATATTTT. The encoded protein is CASSSEYLRNTIYF.